These 5 T cell receptor beta chains share one sample of origin, sequenced in a study of beta chain features in type 1 diabetes. Every isolated RNA sample was fully reverse transcribed, so sequencing captured expressed TCRB transcripts. Here immunoSEQ multiplex PCR was the method, and the copy in TCRdb shows in-frame clones only, minus some. The sample has roughly 350,000 clones; approximately 10% are singletons. Sequencing used naive CD4+ T cells from blood. The origin of the receptors is a woman aged 25 to 39 in good health.

This clone turned up a few times. This chain uses TRBV5-4 with TRBJ2-2; D not resolved. The germline CDR1 and CDR2 sequences are SGHNT and YYREEE (reference sequence). The CDR3 covers 12 residues. The V end was cut by 4 bases, the J end by 3 bases, with 4 bases between. CDR3 DNA: TGTGCCAGCAGCACTGACACCGGGGAGCTGTTTTTT. It translates to CASSTDTGELFF.

The rearrangement joins TRBV25-1 to TRBJ1-5, with unresolved D. V gave up 4 bases and J gave up 4 bases, with 8 bases separating them. This CDR3 is 13 amino acids long. The germline V gene encodes CDR1 MGHDK and CDR2 SYGVNS. CDR3 region: CASSAQVNQPQHF. The CDR3 DNA sequence: TGTGCCAGCAGTGCCCAGGTAAATCAGCCCCAGCATTTT. The whole variable domain, remainder taken from reference TRBV25-1 and TRBJ1-5, is EADIYQTPRYLVIGTGKKITLECSQTMGHDKMYWYQQDPGMELHLIHYSYGVNSTEKGDLSSESTVSRIRTEHFPLTLESARPSHTSQYLCASSAQVNQPQHFGDGTRLSIL.

This clone appeared a few times. The J gene is TRBJ2-7, the V gene TRBV6-5; TRBD2 matches at 9 bases. From germline, CDR1 is MNHEY and CDR2 SVGAGI. V lost 0 bases, J lost 6 bases, and 6 bases stayed unmatched. CDR3 length: 15 amino acids. DNA of the CDR3: TGTGCCAGCAGTTACTCTGGGCGGGAGGGCCGCGAGCAGTACTTC. Its protein product is CASSYSGREGREQYF.

This clone has only a few counts. The chain recombines TRBV25-1 with TRBJ2-3; 8 bases are shared with TRBD1. Germline CDR1 is MGHDK and CDR2 is SYGVNS. The CDR3 is made up of 12 amino acids. Germline trimming cut 8 bases from V and 3 bases from J; bases unmatched to any gene: 1. The CDR3 reads CASQGATDTQYF. For the CDR3, the DNA is TGTGCCAGCCAGGGGGCTACAGATACGCAGTATTTT.

This sequence joins TRBV9 and TRBJ2-7; 10 bases line up with TRBD2. Germline CDR1 reads SGDLS; CDR2 reads YYNGEE. The CDR3 consists of 15 residues. Trimming took 0 bases from V and 3 from J; bases not matched to a gene: 3. The CDR3 loop is CASSVVGTSDYEQYF. For the CDR3, the DNA is TGTGCCAGCAGCGTAGTTGGGACTAGCGACTACGAGCAGTACTTC.